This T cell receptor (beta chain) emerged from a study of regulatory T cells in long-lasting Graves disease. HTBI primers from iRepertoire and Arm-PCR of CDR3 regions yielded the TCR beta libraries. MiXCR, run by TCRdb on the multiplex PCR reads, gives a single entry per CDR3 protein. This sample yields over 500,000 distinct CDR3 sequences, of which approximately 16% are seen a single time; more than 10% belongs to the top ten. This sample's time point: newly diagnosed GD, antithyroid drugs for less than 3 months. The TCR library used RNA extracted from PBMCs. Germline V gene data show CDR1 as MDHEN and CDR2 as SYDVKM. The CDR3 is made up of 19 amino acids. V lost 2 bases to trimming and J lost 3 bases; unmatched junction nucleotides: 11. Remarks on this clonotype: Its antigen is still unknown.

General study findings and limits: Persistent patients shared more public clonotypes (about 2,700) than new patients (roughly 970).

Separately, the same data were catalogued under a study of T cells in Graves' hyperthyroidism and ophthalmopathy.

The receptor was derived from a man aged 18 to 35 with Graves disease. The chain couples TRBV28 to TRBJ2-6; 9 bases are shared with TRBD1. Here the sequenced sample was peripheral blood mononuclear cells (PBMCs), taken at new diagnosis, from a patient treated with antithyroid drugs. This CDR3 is CASSLPPGQGLHGANVLTF. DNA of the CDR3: TGTGCCAGCAGTTTACCTCCGGGACAGGGATTGCATGGGGCCAACGTCCTGACTTTC.